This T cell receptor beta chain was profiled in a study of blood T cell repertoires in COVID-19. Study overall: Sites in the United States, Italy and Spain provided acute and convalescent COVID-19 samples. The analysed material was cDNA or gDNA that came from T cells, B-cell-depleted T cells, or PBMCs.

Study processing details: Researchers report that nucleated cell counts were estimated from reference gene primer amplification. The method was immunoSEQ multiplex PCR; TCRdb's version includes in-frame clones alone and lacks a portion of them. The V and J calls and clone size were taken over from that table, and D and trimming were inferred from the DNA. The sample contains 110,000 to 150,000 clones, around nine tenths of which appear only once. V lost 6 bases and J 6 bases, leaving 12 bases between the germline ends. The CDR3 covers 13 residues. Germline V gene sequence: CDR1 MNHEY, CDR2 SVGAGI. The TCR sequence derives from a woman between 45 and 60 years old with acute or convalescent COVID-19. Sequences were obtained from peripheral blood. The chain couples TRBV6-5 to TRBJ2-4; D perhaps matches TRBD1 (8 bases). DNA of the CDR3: TGTGCCAGCAGCCACAGGGGGGGAAACATTCAGTACTTC. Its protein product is CASSHRGGNIQYF.